This T cell receptor beta chain stems from a study of blood T cells in healthy people across ages. As concerns this clonotype: As yet, its antigen is unknown.

General study findings and limits: CMV infection status of these donors was not known.

The CDR3 runs to 14 residues. CDR1 and CDR2 (germline): ENHRY, SYGVKD. The V gene lost 3 bases and the J gene lost 6 bases, with 14 bases spanning the gap. For the second PCR, which ran for roughly 6 to 12 cycles, a sample-barcoded 5' primer and a J-beta primer mix were used. One entry per CDR3 protein results from TCRdb running MiXCR on the 5' RACE reads. This table has 1.5 million to 1.8 million distinct CDR3 sequences, about 42% appearing once. This receptor was taken from a woman in her late teens or twenties in good health. This chain links TRBV10-3 with TRBJ1-2, with a possible D match to TRBD1 (5 bases). Sequencing was performed on blood. CDR3 bases: TGTGCCATCAGTGATGGTCAGGGAAAGGATGGCTACACCTTC. It yields the protein CAISDGQGKDGYTF.